Listed below are T cell receptor beta chains from one sample, sequenced in a study of siplizumab effects on memory and regulatory T cells. Libraries were prepared by immunoSEQ multiplex PCR; TCRdb keeps only in-frame clonotypes and omits some of them. The table lists some 100,000 clones, just over 90% of them singletons. The source material was Tregs sorted from blood. These receptors were obtained from a human donor in good health. Both conserved end residues are part of each CDR3. D genes are given only for firm matches. Only part of the rows carry a size: once, few, many, or a class if the clone is expanded.

>TRBJ2-1|.|TRBV6-5|.
TGTGCCAGCAGATCAGGGACGGGGCAGTTCTTC
CASRSGTGQFF
>TRBJ2-5|.|TRBV2|.
TGTGCCAGCGGTGACCCCCGGACCCAGTACTTC
CASGDPRTQYF
>TRBJ2-6|.|TRBV5-1|.
TGCGCCAGCGTTCAGGGTAACTCTGGGGCCAACGTCCTGACTTTC
CASVQGNSGANVLTF
>TRBJ1-5|.|TRBV6-1|few
TGTGCCAGCCTCGGACAGCATCAGCCCCAGCATTTT
CASLGQHQPQHF
>TRBJ2-3|.|TRBV29-1|once
TGCAAAGGGGGGAGCGGCGGCACAGATACGCAGTATTTT
CKGGSGGTDTQYF
>TRBJ2-1|.|TRBV5-1|.
TGCGCCAGCGGAGATGAGGATGAGCAGTTCTTC
CASGDEDEQFF
>TRBJ1-1|.|TRBV7-6|once
TGTGCCAGCAGGCGGCTCACTGAAGCTTTCTTT
CASRRLTEAFF
>TRBJ2-3|TRBD2|TRBV2|.
TGTGCCAGCAGTGTACTAGCGGGGGGGCTATTGGGCACAGATACGCAGTATTTT
CASSVLAGGLLGTDTQYF
>TRBJ2-5|.|TRBV11-2|.
TGTGCCAGCAGCTTAGACCCCAGGGAAGAGACCCAGTACTTC
CASSLDPREETQYF
>TRBJ2-5|.|TRBV7-2|.
TGTGCCAGCAGCCAAGGGCCCCGATCGGGGGAGACCCAGTACTTC
CASSQGPRSGETQYF
>TRBJ2-5|.|TRBV20-1|.
TGCAGTTATTTGTACCAAGAGACCCAGTACTTC
CSYLYQETQYF
>TRBJ2-1|TRBD2|TRBV2|.
TGTGCCAGCAGTATAGCGGGGCGCGATGAGCAGTTCTTC
CASSIAGRDEQFF
>TRBJ2-4|.|TRBV6-5|.
TGTGCCAGCAGTCCCCAGACGGGGGCGATCATTCAGTACTTC
CASSPQTGAIIQYF
>TRBJ1-2|.|TRBV2|.
TGTGCCAGCGGGGAGGAATATGGCTACACCTTC
CASGEEYGYTF
>TRBJ1-3|.|TRBV6-5|.
TGTGCCAGCAGGTTAACAGGACAGTCTGGAAACACCATATATTTT
CASRLTGQSGNTIYF
>TRBJ1-1|.|TRBV28|.
TGTGCCAGCACTCTAAGGGGCAGACCCCTGAACACTGAAGCTTTCTTT
CASTLRGRPLNTEAFF
>TRBJ1-1|.|TRBV15|.
TGTGCCACCAGCCAGAAGCTAGCCACTGAAGCTTTCTTT
CATSQKLATEAFF
>TRBJ1-5|.|TRBV10-1|.
TGCGCCAGCAGCGCGGAGTTCAATCAGCCCCAGCATTTT
CASSAEFNQPQHF
>TRBJ2-6|.|TRBV2|.
TGTGCCAGCAGTGACGGGGAGTTCAACGTCCTGACTTTC
CASSDGEFNVLTF
>TRBJ1-2|.|TRBV19|.
TGTGCCAGTAGTATGGCCAGCTATGGCTACACCTTC
CASSMASYGYTF
>TRBJ1-2|.|TRBV2|.
TGTGCCAGCAGTCTCGGGTCCTATGGCTACACCTTC
CASSLGSYGYTF
>TRBJ1-4|TRBD1|TRBV5-1|.
TGCGCCAGCAGCCCGGACAGGCCTAGTGAAAAACTGTTTTTT
CASSPDRPSEKLFF
>TRBJ2-3|.|TRBV27|.
TGTGCCAGCAGTTTCGGATACCCGGGCACAGATACGCAGTATTTT
CASSFGYPGTDTQYF
>TRBJ1-2|.|TRBV6-6|.
TGTGCCAGCAGTTACGAGAGAAACTATGGCTACACCTTC
CASSYERNYGYTF
>TRBJ1-6|.|TRBV7-8|.
TGTGCCAGCAGCTTAGTTGTGGGTTCCTATAATTCACCCCTCCACTTT
CASSLVVGSYNSPLHF
>TRBJ2-3|TRBD2|TRBV5-4|few
TGTGCCAGCAGCCCGGGACTAGCGGGGAGCACAGATACGCAGTATTTT
CASSPGLAGSTDTQYF
>TRBJ2-3|.|TRBV5-1|.
TGCGCCAGCAGCTTGTCAGGGGTGGGGGATACGCAGTATTTT
CASSLSGVGDTQYF
>TRBJ1-1|.|TRBV28|.
TGTGCCAGTAACAGTGAATCGAAAGCTTTCTTT
CASNSESKAFF
>TRBJ2-1|TRBD2|TRBV6-4|.
TGTGCCAGCAGTGCGGGACTAGCGGGGTTTAATGAGCAGTTCTTC
CASSAGLAGFNEQFF
>TRBJ1-1|TRBD1|TRBV19|.
TGTGCCAGTGGTTGGACAGGGGGAACTGAAGCTTTCTTT
CASGWTGGTEAFF
>TRBJ2-2|TRBD1|TRBV7-9|.
TGTGCCAGCAGTCCCCGGACAGGGTCGAACACCGGGGAGCTGTTTTTT
CASSPRTGSNTGELFF
>TRBJ1-1|.|TRBV6-1|.
TGTGCCAGCAGATCGCAGGGGCTCACTGAAGCTTTCTTT
CASRSQGLTEAFF
>TRBJ2-4|.|TRBV2|.
TGTGCCAGCAGTGAGCGGGCCAAAAACATTCAGTACTTC
CASSERAKNIQYF
>TRBJ2-5|.|TRBV7-2|.
TGTGCCAGCAGAACCGACAGACAAGAGACCCAGTACTTC
CASRTDRQETQYF
>TRBJ1-1|.|TRBV6-1|.
TGTGCCACCGGGGGGAGTGTGAACACTGAAGCTTTCTTT
CATGGSVNTEAFF
>TRBJ1-4|TRBD1|TRBV6-1|.
TGTGCCAGCAGTGAACCCGGGACAGGGGACGAAAAACTGTTTTTT
CASSEPGTGDEKLFF
>TRBJ1-1|.|TRBV11-3|.
TGTGCCAGCAGTTTGGTGGGGGGCACTGAAGCTTTCTTT
CASSLVGGTEAFF
>TRBJ2-7|.|TRBV19|.
TGTGCCAGTAGTATAAAGGGGAGCTCCTACGAGCAGTACTTC
CASSIKGSSYEQYF
>TRBJ1-5|.|TRBV19|.
TGTGCCAGTAGTGGGGGGCTGAGGCAGCCCCAGCATTTT
CASSGGLRQPQHF
>TRBJ2-7|.|TRBV5-1|once
TGCGCCAGCGGCCCCGGGCCTGCCAACGAGCAGTACTTC
CASGPGPANEQYF
>TRBJ1-6|TRBD1|TRBV6-5|.
TGTGCCAGCAGTTACTCAAGACAGGGTAATTCACCCCTCCACTTT
CASSYSRQGNSPLHF
>TRBJ2-2|TRBD2|TRBV27|.
TGTGCCAGCAGTGCCACTAGCGGGAGGGCCGGGGAGCTGTTTTTT
CASSATSGRAGELFF
>TRBJ1-1|TRBD1|TRBV9|.
TGTGCCAGCAGCGGCGGGACAGGGGGCCTCATGGGGACTGAAGCTTTCTTT
CASSGGTGGLMGTEAFF
>TRBJ1-1|.|TRBV19|few
TGTGCCAGTAGTATTTATTCCCCCAGGACAGACGAAGCTTTCTTT
CASSIYSPRTDEAFF
>TRBJ1-2|.|TRBV5-1|.
TGCGCCAGCAGCTTGGGCTATGGCTACACCTTC
CASSLGYGYTF
>TRBJ1-4|.|TRBV10-3|.
TGTGCCATCACCCCAGACAGTAATGAAAAACTGTTTTTT
CAITPDSNEKLFF
>TRBJ2-3|.|TRBV11-2|.
TGTGCCAGCAGCTTAGATCCGTATACGCAGTATTTT
CASSLDPYTQYF
>TRBJ1-6|.|TRBV7-6|few
TGTGCCAGCAGCCGAGAGGGGGGGTCAAGGTCACCCCTCCACTTT
CASSREGGSRSPLHF
>TRBJ1-2|.|TRBV7-2|.
TGTGCCAGCAGCTCGCAGGGCTATGGCTACACCTTC
CASSSQGYGYTF
>TRBJ2-1|.|TRBV15|.
TGTGCCACCAGCTCGATATCGGGAGACAACTATCTCAATGAGCAGTTCTTC
CATSSISGDNYLNEQFF
>TRBJ2-7|.|TRBV5-5|.
TGTGCCAGCAGCTGGAGCTCCTACGAGCAGTACTTC
CASSWSSYEQYF
>TRBJ2-7|.|TRBV15|.
TGTGCCACCAGCATAACTGGGGGGTACGAGCAGTACTTC
CATSITGGYEQYF
>TRBJ1-3|.|TRBV7-9|.
TGTGCCAGCAGCTTAGATGTGTGGGCCGGAAACACCATATATTTT
CASSLDVWAGNTIYF
>TRBJ1-1|.|TRBV7-9|.
TGTGCCAGCAGCTTAGGCAGGCTGAACACTGAAGCTTTCTTT
CASSLGRLNTEAFF
>TRBJ2-3|.|TRBV6-5|.
TGTGCCAGCAGTTACCCCCGAGCGGGAGATACGCAGTATTTT
CASSYPRAGDTQYF
>TRBJ2-7|.|TRBV5-4|.
TGTGCCAGCAGCTTGAACTACGAGCAGTACTTC
CASSLNYEQYF
>TRBJ2-7|.|TRBV6-1|.
TGTGCCAGCAGCGCGACTAGTTCGGACGACGAGCAGTACTTC
CASSATSSDDEQYF